The clone carrying this T cell receptor (beta chain) is medium-sized. What it binds is unknown. After removal of 3 bases from V and 6 bases from J, the junction contained 5 bases not matched to a gene. Germline-derived CDR1 and CDR2 are SGHRS and YFSETQ. The CDR3 loop spans 14 amino acids. The data stem from a study of early T cells in non-severe SARS-CoV-2 infection. Broader study findings: Missing private and CD4 specificities, VDJdb matching favored anti-spike CD8 responses.

Each cDNA molecule carried a unique molecular identifier. TCRdb used MiXCR to reprocess the 5' RACE reads, holding one entry per CDR3 protein. Counted here are under 45,000 distinct CDR3 sequences, about 8% occurring once; the ten biggest clones make up over 10%. The sequence was obtained from an adult who was a healthcare worker with PCR-confirmed SARS-CoV-2 infection or an uninfected control (not recorded which). The sample in question was whole blood, obtained at baseline. This sequence joins TRBV5-1 and TRBJ2-2; 7 bases map to TRBD2. The chain's CDR3 is CASSSGGGPGELFF. CDR3 bases: TGCGCCAGCAGCTCCGGCGGGGGACCCGGGGAGCTGTTTTTT.